Sequencing of this TCR beta chain was carried out in a study of CD4 T cells in relation to SARS-CoV-2 and coronaviruses. Across the study: ViraFEST: approximately 10-day antigen culture of PBMCs, then TCR beta CDR3 sequencing.

This table comes from immunoSEQ multiplex PCR, and its TCRdb copy is limited to in-frame clones, with some not included. The sample yields some 29,000 clones, over 60% seen once. Study findings and constraints: SARS-CoV-2-driven expansion was significantly weaker in crossreactive than monoreactive clones.

CD4+ T cells from unexposed donors were obtained before the COVID-19 pandemic (2011-2018). The cells were cultured for 10 days before CD4+ T cells were isolated. Details on this clone: The antigen is undetermined.

Sequencing was carried out using CD4+ T cells from PBMCs, cultured in vitro. This clonotype was obtained from a human donor in good health.

The chain's CDR3 is CASSRSGGSYEQYF. The CDR3 DNA sequence: TGTGCCAGCTCACGCAGCGGGGGCTCCTACGAGCAGTACTTC. The chain employs TRBV18 and TRBJ2-7, with 8 nucleotides matching TRBD2. J lost 0 bases, V lost 4 bases, and 2 bases had no gene match. In germline, CDR1 is KGHSH, CDR2 LQKENI. The CDR3 covers 14 residues.